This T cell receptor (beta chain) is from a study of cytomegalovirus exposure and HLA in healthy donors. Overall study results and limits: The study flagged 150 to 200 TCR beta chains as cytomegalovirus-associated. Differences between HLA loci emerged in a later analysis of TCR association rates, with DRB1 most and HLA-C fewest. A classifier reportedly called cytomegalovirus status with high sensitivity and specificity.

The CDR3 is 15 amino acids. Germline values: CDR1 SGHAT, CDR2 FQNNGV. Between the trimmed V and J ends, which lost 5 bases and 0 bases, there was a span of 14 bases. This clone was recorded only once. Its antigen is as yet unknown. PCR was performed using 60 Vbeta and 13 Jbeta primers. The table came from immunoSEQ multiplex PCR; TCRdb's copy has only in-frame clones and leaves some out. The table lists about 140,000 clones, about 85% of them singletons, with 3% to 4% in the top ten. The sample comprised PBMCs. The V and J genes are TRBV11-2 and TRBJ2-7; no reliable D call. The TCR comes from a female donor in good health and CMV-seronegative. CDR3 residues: CASSPRPRSSYEQYF. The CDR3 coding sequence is TGTGCCAGCAGCCCGAGACCGAGGAGCTCCTACGAGCAGTACTTC.